This T cell receptor (beta chain) was captured in a study of shared clonotypes between healthy human individuals. Study-wide context: Each donor's CD8 memory used one plate, CD8 naive two, each CD4 subset three. Study-wide results and limits: All-four-donor shared clonotypes had higher generation probabilities than non-shared clonotypes did.

A CD45RA+ naive subset and a CD45RA-negative memory subset were split from CD4+ cells. For this clone: Its target is not known.

Method: immunoSEQ multiplex PCR; TCRdb's copy keeps in-frame clones and lacks some. The sample lists a few million clones; 90% to 95% were seen once. The sequencing sample was made of naive CD4+ T cells from PBMCs. Stated subset: CD45RA+ positively selected. This TCR derives from a man aged 18-30 years in good health. Some clones in this sample may be carry-over from other donors' samples.

DNA of the CDR3: TGTGCCTATGACTGGGGCTCCTACAATGAGCAGTTCTTC. Its protein is CAYDWGSYNEQFF. The chain links TRBV30 to TRBJ2-1; the D is unclear. The length of the CDR3 is 13 residues. Per germline, CDR1 GTSNPN and CDR2 SVGIG (reference sequence). Trimming shortened V by 7 bases and J by 0 bases, and 10 bases separated the two germline ends.